Presented here are 30 T cell receptor beta chains from one specimen sequenced in a study of blood T cells in healthy people across ages. For the second PCR, which ran for about 7 to 11 cycles, a sample-barcoded 5' primer and a J-beta primer mix were used. TCRdb analysed the 5' RACE reads with MiXCR anew, one entry per CDR3 protein. Found here are hundreds of thousands of distinct CDR3 sequences, about three fifths of them singletons; the top ten hold 20% to 25%. What was sequenced was blood. The receptors here all came from a man aged 25-40 years in good health.

The sample holds one count of this clonotype. The chain links TRBV3-1 to TRBJ2-1; 8 nucleotides match TRBD1. From germline, CDR1 is LGHDT and CDR2 YNNKEL (reference sequence). With V trimmed by 6 bases and J by 2 bases, 3 bases remained unmatched. This CDR3 region has 14 residues. The CDR3 loop reads CASRRQGPYNEQFF. Written as DNA, the CDR3 is TGTGCCAGCAGGCGACAGGGGCCCTACAATGAGCAGTTCTTC.

The V call is TRBV6-5, the J call TRBJ1-5; D unresolved. Germline V gene sequence: CDR1 MNHEY, CDR2 SVGAGI. V was pared by 6 bases and J by 0 bases, with 12 bases between. This CDR3 comprises 15 residues. CDR3 DNA: TGTGCCAGCAGCATCCAGTGGGGTAGCAATCAGCCCCAGCATTTT. Translation: CASSIQWGSNQPQHF.

V usage is TRBV19 and J usage is TRBJ2-7; TRBD1 is a possible D gene (5 bases). Germline CDR1 reads LNHDA; CDR2 reads SQIVND (reference sequence). V lost 4 bases to trimming and J lost 1 base, with 11 bases between them. The CDR3 runs to 14 residues. The CDR3 DNA reads as TGTGCCAGTAGTAGAGACAGTCAATCCTACGAGCAGTACTTC. Amino acid sequence: CASSRDSQSYEQYF.

This sequence joins TRBV15 and TRBJ2-5; no clear D. The V end lost 0 bases, the J end lost 11 bases, and 16 bases lay between the germline ends. Germline V CDR1 and CDR2: LNHNV, YYDKDF (reference sequence). The CDR3 contains 14 residues. In DNA form, the CDR3 reads TGTGCCACCAGCAGAGATAACGGCGATAATGAGCAGTACTTC. It is translated as CATSRDNGDNEQYF.

The gene calls are TRBV15 and TRBJ2-5, with TRBD2 identical over 9 bases. The CDR3 sequence is 15 residues long. V was clipped by 3 bases and J by 5 bases; unmatched bases: 7. The germline V gene has CDR1 LNHNV and CDR2 YYDKDF (reference sequence). The CDR3 loop is CATSSLLAGGETQYF. Written as DNA, the CDR3 is TGTGCCACCAGCAGCCTACTAGCGGGTGGCGAGACCCAGTACTTC.

A single count supports this clonotype. An end of the junction does not agree with germline; a read error may underlie this. This sequence joins TRBV13 and TRBJ1-1; D unclear. Germline values: CDR1 PRHDT, CDR2 FYEKMQ (reference sequence). CDR3 length: 14 residues. CDR3 region: CAGSLDGMGTEAFF. The CDR3 DNA sequence: TGTGCCGGCAGCTTAGACGGGATGGGCACTGAAGCTTTCTTT.

The chain combines TRBV6-9 with TRBJ2-7; TRBD1 matches at 9 bases. This CDR3 region has 14 residues. V lost 7 bases to trimming and J lost 7 bases; unmatched junction nucleotides: 11. Germline CDR1 is MNHGY and CDR2 is SVAAGI. The CDR3 region is CASIQGQGDQEQYF. In nucleotides, the CDR3 is TGTGCCAGCATTCAGGGACAGGGAGACCAAGAGCAGTACTTC.

The chain is built from TRBV20-1 and TRBJ1-5; D is undetermined. Trimming took off 4 bases at V and 1 base at J, with 5 bases between the two ends. Germline CDR1 is DFQATT and CDR2 is SNEGSKA (reference sequence). The CDR3 runs to 12 residues. The DNA for the CDR3 is TGCAGTGCTATTGGCAGCAATCAGCCCCAGCATTTT. Translated: CSAIGSNQPQHF.

The rearrangement joins TRBV7-2 to TRBJ1-1; a possible D gene is TRBD1 (6 bases). V lost 3 bases to trimming and J lost 2 bases, with 19 bases between them. CDR3 size: 17 residues. Germline V lookup: CDR1 SGHTA, CDR2 FQGNSA. The CDR3 DNA reads TGTGCCAGCAGCTTCAATGGACAGCTCGGGGGCAACACTGAAGCTTTCTTT. This encodes CASSFNGQLGGNTEAFF.

This clonotype has ten or more counts. The chain uses TRBV12-3 or TRBV12-4 and TRBJ2-4; 8 bases fit TRBD2. V lost 5 bases to trimming and J lost 7 bases; unmatched junction nucleotides: 7. The CDR3 runs 14 residues. The CDR3 nucleotides read TGTGCCAGCAGTCAGAGCGGGGGTTTTAACATTCAGTACTTC. Translating gives CASSQSGGFNIQYF.

The DNA of the CDR3 is TGTGCCAGCTCACCACTAAGAGGGATTGGTATCCACGAGCAGTACTTC. The encoded protein is CASSPLRGIGIHEQYF. The chain recombines TRBV18 with TRBJ2-4; the D gene is possibly TRBD2 (5 bases). With the DNA end fitting TRBJ2-7 better, the J assignment may be wrong. CDR3 size: 16 residues. Germline V gives CDR1 KGHSH, CDR2 LQKENI.

The rearrangement links TRBV12-3 or TRBV12-4 to TRBJ2-7, with D possibly matching TRBD1 (6 bases). The V and J ends lost 6 bases and 4 bases respectively, with 10 bases between them. The CDR3 contains 12 residues. CDR3 nucleotide sequence: TGTGCCAGCAGGAGACAGGAGTACGAGCAGTACTTC. Translation: CASRRQEYEQYF.

This clonotype showed up just a few times. The chain combines TRBV6-6 with TRBJ2-5; D is uncertain. The V and J ends lost 0 bases and 1 base respectively, with 9 bases between them. The CDR3 is 15 residues long. Germline V gives CDR1 MNHNY, CDR2 SVGAGI (reference sequence). CDR3 nucleotides: TGTGCCAGCAGTTACTCGAGTAGCCCCCAAGAGACCCAGTACTTC. Amino acid sequence: CASSYSSSPQETQYF.

The genes are TRBV10-2 and TRBJ2-7; the match to TRBD1 covers 7 bases. The germline CDR1 and CDR2 sequences are WSHSY and SAAADI. CDR3 size: 14 residues. With V trimmed by 7 bases and J by 7 bases, 13 bases remained unmatched. Written as DNA, the CDR3 is TGCGCCAGCAAACCGGGACAGACGATTAGGGAGCAGTACTTC. It is translated as CASKPGQTIREQYF.

V and J are TRBV12-3 or TRBV12-4 and TRBJ2-1; 7 nucleotides line up with TRBD2. Trimming cost V 6 bases and J 7 bases; bases outside gene matches: 9. The CDR3 is made up of 14 amino acids. The CDR3 here is CASRRGGVLNEQFF. DNA for the CDR3: TGTGCCAGCAGACGTGGGGGGGTTCTGAATGAGCAGTTCTTC.

Comment on this clonotype: A junction end diverges from the germline sequence, so it may reflect a read error. The chain links TRBV15 to TRBJ1-4; 9 bases fit TRBD1. CDR1 is LNHNV, CDR2 YYDKDF, per germline (reference sequence). CDR3 length: 15 amino acids. CDR3 sequence reads: CATSGWDRADEKLFF. In DNA, the CDR3 is TGTGCCACGTCAGGGTGGGACAGGGCCGATGAAAAGCTGTTTTTT.

V and J are TRBV5-1 and TRBJ2-7; 7 bases are a match to TRBD1. The CDR3 extends over 14 amino acids. V lost 4 bases to trimming and J lost 3 bases; unmatched junction nucleotides: 7. Germline values: CDR1 SGHRS, CDR2 YFSETQ. The CDR3 region is CASSSTGDSYEQYF. CDR3 DNA: TGCGCCAGCAGCAGCACAGGGGATAGCTACGAGCAGTACTTC. The complete variable domain, with remaining parts taken from reference TRBV5-1 and TRBJ2-7, reads KAGVTQTPRYLIKTRGQQVTLSCSPISGHRSVSWYQQTPGQGLQFLFEYFSETQRNKGNFPGRFSGRQFSNSRSEMNVSTLELGDSALYLCASSSTGDSYEQYFGPGTRLTVT.

This chain's CDR3 is CASSQVVTTQEQFF. The CDR3 DNA reads TGCGCCAGCAGCCAAGTTGTGACGACTCAGGAGCAGTTCTTC. The V and J genes are TRBV4-1 and TRBJ2-1; D is undetermined. The V gene's germline CDR1 is MGHRA and CDR2 YSYEKL. Trimming stripped 1 base from V and 10 bases from J, with 14 bases between. The CDR3 length is 14 residues.

The V call is TRBV7-9, the J call TRBJ2-7; D tentatively reads TRBD1 or TRBD2 (6 bases each). The CDR3 is made up of 13 amino acids. Trimming pared 5 bases from V and 3 bases from J, leaving 11 bases between. Germline lookup yields CDR1 SEHNR and CDR2 FQNEAQ (reference sequence). CDR3 in DNA: TGTGCCAGCAGCGGGGGGCAGGTCTACGAGCAGTACTTC. Protein product: CASSGGQVYEQYF.

The chain is built from TRBV7-2 and TRBJ1-1; 7 positions agree with TRBD1. Germline V gene lookup returns CDR1 SGHTA and CDR2 FQGNSA. The CDR3 spans 14 residues. Germline trimming cut 4 bases from V and 7 bases from J; bases unmatched to any gene: 9. CDR3 region: CASSYSTGQVEAFF. CDR3 bases: TGTGCCAGCAGCTACTCGACCGGACAGGTTGAAGCTTTCTTT.

The chain joins TRBV4-3 to TRBJ2-5, with a weak D call TRBD2 (5 bases). The DNA matches TRBJ2-7 better at its end, which makes the J call doubtful. The CDR3 consists of 17 residues. Germline CDR1 reads LGHNA; CDR2 reads YSLEER. CDR3 region: CASSQDPAISGTYEQYF. The CDR3 nucleotides read TGCGCCAGCAGCCAAGACCCAGCGATAAGCGGTACCTACGAGCAGTACTTC.

This clonotype was recorded many times. The V gene is TRBV27, the J gene TRBJ1-1; tentative D call: TRBD1 (6 bases). Germline V gives CDR1 MNHEY, CDR2 SMNVEV (reference sequence). The CDR3 is 13 amino acids. With 5 bases removed from V and 10 bases from J, the gap between germline ends came to 17 bases. This CDR3 reads CASSPGTSRGAFF. The DNA for the CDR3 is TGTGCCAGCAGTCCTGGGACCTCCAGGGGAGCTTTCTTT.

This clonotype was found a few times. V usage is TRBV4-1 and J usage is TRBJ2-7; D is unresolved. V lost 4 bases to trimming and J lost 3 bases, with 10 bases between them. Germline assignment: CDR1 MGHRA and CDR2 YSYEKL. The CDR3 is 13 amino acids. CDR3 in amino acids: CASSPVSDYEQYF. Here the CDR3 DNA reads TGCGCCAGCAGCCCGGTCTCCGACTACGAGCAGTACTTC.

This clonotype was found a few times. This rearrangement joins TRBV29-1 to TRBJ2-4; D might be TRBD1 or TRBD2, each matching 5 bases. CDR3 length: 12 residues. The germline gives CDR1 SQVTM, CDR2 ANQGSEA. Trimming removed 7 bases from V and 8 bases from J, with 15 bases in between. The CDR3, as DNA: TGCAGCGGGGGGTCGGATGGGGACATTCAGTACTTC. Translation: CSGGSDGDIQYF.

V usage is TRBV7-9 and J usage is TRBJ2-4; tentative D call: TRBD1 (6 bases). Trimming removed 7 bases at V and 8 bases at J, with 18 bases between. CDR1 and CDR2 from the germline V gene are SEHNR and FQNEAQ (reference sequence). This CDR3 region has 14 residues. CDR3 sequence (DNA): TGTGCCAGCACCCCAACCGGGACAAAGGACATTCAGTACTTC. This translates into CASTPTGTKDIQYF.

The chain combines TRBV3-1 with TRBJ2-7; the D is unclear. Trimming removed 0 bases at V and 6 bases at J, with 9 bases between. Germline V gene lookup returns CDR1 LGHDT and CDR2 YNNKEL (reference sequence). The CDR3 is 13 amino acids. CDR3 in DNA: TGTGCCAGCAGCCAAGATGACGGACGCGAGCAGTACTTC. This encodes CASSQDDGREQYF.

The rearrangement joins TRBV20-1 to TRBJ2-3; 8 positions match TRBD2. With V trimmed by 3 bases and J by 2 bases, 13 bases remained unmatched. Germline CDR1 DFQATT, CDR2 SNEGSKA (reference sequence). This CDR3 has 17 amino acids. The CDR3 reads CSASASGPAGLTDTQYF. As DNA, the CDR3 is TGCAGTGCTAGCGCTAGCGGGCCCGCTGGACTCACAGATACGCAGTATTTT.

Many counts were recorded for this clonotype. The V and J genes are TRBV29-1 and TRBJ1-4; D remains ambiguous. V lost 4 bases to trimming and J lost 7 bases, with 13 bases between them. The length of the CDR3 is 13 residues. Germline CDR1 and CDR2: SQVTM and ANQGSEA. The DNA of the CDR3 is TGCAGCGTTGTAGGCCCCAGAGGTGAAAAACTGTTTTTT. Protein product: CSVVGPRGEKLFF.

The chain recombines TRBV13 with TRBJ2-7; D is unclear. Germline lookup yields CDR1 PRHDT and CDR2 FYEKMQ (reference sequence). V lost 3 bases to trimming and J lost 0 bases, with 9 bases between them. The length of the CDR3 is 14 residues. The CDR3 reads CASSFGRFSYEQYF. CDR3 in DNA: TGTGCCAGCAGCTTCGGACGGTTCTCCTACGAGCAGTACTTC.

V and J are TRBV29-1 and TRBJ2-1, with D possibly called TRBD1 or TRBD2 (5 bases each). The germline gives CDR1 SQVTM, CDR2 ANQGSEA. Trimming shortened V by 4 bases and J by 5 bases, and 12 bases separated the two germline ends. This CDR3 spans 13 amino acids. In DNA form, the CDR3 reads TGCAGCGTTGCTGGGGGTCGGGACAATGAGCAGTTCTTC. Its protein is CSVAGGRDNEQFF.